One sample yielded the 30 T cell receptor beta chains listed below, sequenced in a study of vaccination effects on CD4 cells after COVID-19. Their antigens remain unidentified. The assay was immunoSEQ multiplex PCR, and TCRdb's table has in-frame clones only and misses some. The sample lists about 65,000 clones, approximately 76% occurring once. Antigen-specific CD4+ T cells were expanded with viral peptide pools in the ViraFEST assay before sequencing. Scientists isolated CD4+ T cells after a roughly 10-day culture period ended. Testing of the vaccine recipients showed negative nucleocapsid antibodies and no prior SARS-CoV-2 infection. This specimen consisted of CD4+ T cells from PBMCs cultured with HCoV-NL63 spike peptides, obtained before COVID-19 vaccination. All receptors come from a human donor who received a COVID-19 vaccine.

The rearrangement joins TRBV4-1 to TRBJ2-6, with no clear D. The germline CDR1 and CDR2 sequences are MGHRA and YSYEKL. Between the trimmed V and J ends, which lost 0 bases and 2 bases, there was a span of 8 bases. The length of the CDR3 is 16 residues. In nucleotides, the CDR3 is TGCGCCAGCAGCCAAGATCTGGTGACTGGGGCCAACGTCCTGACTTTC. This sequence encodes CASSQDLVTGANVLTF.

This clone was found once. The chain couples TRBV7-2 to TRBJ2-6; D gene uncertain. This CDR3 is built from 15 residues. CDR1 is SGHTA, CDR2 FQGNSA, per germline. V was clipped by 2 bases and J by 0 bases, with 5 bases between them. The CDR3 here is CASSLQRSGANVLTF. CDR3 DNA sequence: TGTGCCAGCAGCTTACAACGCTCTGGGGCCAACGTCCTGACTTTC.

This clone was recorded once. This chain uses TRBV6-4 with TRBJ2-2; D is unclear. Germline V lookup: CDR1 MRHNA, CDR2 SNTAGT. This CDR3 is built from 14 residues. With 7 bases removed from V and 6 bases from J, the gap between germline ends came to 15 bases. CDR3 protein: CASKIQEWAGELFF. The CDR3 nucleotides read TGTGCCAGCAAAATACAAGAGTGGGCCGGGGAGCTGTTTTTT.

The rearrangement joins TRBV7-3 to TRBJ1-1; D is undetermined. The CDR3 loop spans 14 amino acids. V was clipped by 4 bases and J by 8 bases, with 17 bases between them. Germline CDR1 is SGHTA and CDR2 is FQGTGA. In DNA form, the CDR3 reads TGTGCCAGCAGCTCGTCACCCGGTCTGGCGGAAGCTTTCTTT. Residues: CASSSSPGLAEAFF.

The chain joins TRBV6-5 to TRBJ2-5; 7 bases line up with TRBD2. V gave up 7 bases and J gave up 4 bases; unmatched junction bases: 6. This CDR3 is 13 amino acids long. The germline gives CDR1 MNHEY, CDR2 SVGAGI. DNA for the CDR3: TGTGCCAGCATTTCTCCGGGGGGAGAGACCCAGTACTTC. This gives the protein CASISPGGETQYF.

This rearrangement joins TRBV2 to TRBJ2-1; D is ambiguous. The length of the CDR3 is 14 residues. V dropped 4 bases and J dropped 1 base, with 8 bases sitting between them. Germline V gene lookup returns CDR1 SNHLY and CDR2 FYNNEI. CDR3 sequence (DNA): TGTGCCAGCAGTGCCTGGTTATCCTACAATGAGCAGTTCTTC. It is translated as CASSAWLSYNEQFF.

The chain couples TRBV25-1 to TRBJ1-1; perhaps TRBD1 as D (6 bases). Trimming removed 5 bases at V and 6 bases at J, with 22 bases between. This CDR3 comprises 16 residues. Germline-derived CDR1 and CDR2 are MGHDK and SYGVNS. Here the CDR3 reads CASSFRRGVRGAEAFF. The DNA for the CDR3 is TGTGCCAGCAGTTTTCGGAGGGGGGTGAGGGGGGCTGAAGCTTTCTTT.

The chain joins TRBV10-2 to TRBJ2-3, with D possibly TRBD1 on 6 matching bases. The ends were cut back, 4 bases at V and 1 base at J, with 24 bases in the middle. The CDR3 totals 19 residues. The V gene's germline CDR1 is WSHSY and CDR2 SAAADI. CDR3 DNA sequence: TGCGCCAGCAGTGGGTGGGGGCAGCGCCAGTCCTTCCGCACAGATACGCAGTATTTT. It is translated as CASSGWGQRQSFRTDTQYF.

This sequence joins TRBV7-3 and TRBJ2-5, with D tentatively TRBD1 (6 bases). The CDR3 spans 13 residues. V shed 5 bases and J shed 3 bases, with 10 bases lying between them. Germline V CDR1 and CDR2: SGHTA, FQGTGA. CDR3 sequence (DNA): TGTGCCAGCAGCCCTAAGGGGGAAGAGACCCAGTACTTC. Translating gives CASSPKGEETQYF.

Only a few counts were recorded for this clone. The chain recombines TRBV28 with TRBJ1-5, with a possible D match to TRBD1 (6 bases). V was trimmed by 6 bases and J by 2 bases, leaving 14 bases between them. The CDR3 is 15 residues long. Germline CDR1 reads MDHEN; CDR2 reads SYDVKM. In DNA form, the CDR3 reads TGTGCCAGCAGACCAGGGGCGAGGGGCAATCAGCCCCAGCATTTT. Translation: CASRPGARGNQPQHF. Full variable domain (outside the CDR3, taken from reference TRBV28 and TRBJ1-5): DVKVTQSSRYLVKRTGEKVFLECVQDMDHENMFWYRQDPGLGLRLIYFSYDVKMKEKGDIPEGYSVSREKKERFSLILESASTNQTSMYLCASRPGARGNQPQHFGDGTRLSIL.

This rearrangement joins TRBV18 to TRBJ1-2, with D unclear. Trimming left V 3 bases short and J 0 bases short, with 11 bases between. This CDR3 comprises 15 residues. From germline, CDR1 is KGHSH and CDR2 LQKENI. CDR3 in amino acids: CASSPTRATNYGYTF. The CDR3 DNA follows: TGTGCCAGCTCACCGACAAGAGCTACTAACTATGGCTACACCTTC.

The chain uses TRBV9 and TRBJ1-5, with 8 bases aligning to TRBD1. This CDR3 has 16 residues. Looked up from germline, CDR1 is SGDLS and CDR2 is YYNGEE. Trimming at V came to 4 bases and at J to 5 bases, leaving 11 bases not matched to a gene. CDR3 sequence: CASSTTGGPRDQPQHF. The CDR3, as DNA: TGTGCCAGCAGCACTACAGGGGGGCCTAGGGATCAGCCCCAGCATTTT. Looking up the rest from reference TRBV9 and TRBJ1-5 gives the full variable domain: DSGVTQTPKHLITATGQRVTLRCSPRSGDLSVYWYQQSLDQGLQFLIQYYNGEERAKGNILERFSAQQFPDLHSELNLSSLELGDSALYFCASSTTGGPRDQPQHFGDGTRLSIL.

DNA of the CDR3: TGCGCCAGCAAAGAAATGACAGGGGAAAGGGGCTACACCTTC. Its protein is CASKEMTGERGYTF. The chain carries TRBV5-1 and TRBJ1-2; 8 nucleotides agree with TRBD1. This CDR3 has 14 amino acids. Germline lookup yields CDR1 SGHRS and CDR2 YFSETQ. The junction had 12 bases not matched to a gene; V was cut back by 6 bases and J by 8 bases.

This clone was seen more than once but under ten times. V gene TRBV5-1 combines with J gene TRBJ1-3; TRBD1 matches at 8 bases. CDR3 size: 13 residues. Germline CDR1 SGHRS, CDR2 YFSETQ. J was trimmed by 9 bases and V by 6 bases; bases with no gene match: 8. The CDR3 is CASTTGGTGTIYF. CDR3 bases: TGCGCCAGCACCACGGGAGGGACAGGCACCATATATTTT.

This clone has just a few counts. The V gene is TRBV5-1, the J gene TRBJ1-1; TRBD1 aligns across 9 bases. Germline loops: CDR1 SGHRS, CDR2 YFSETQ. The J segment lost 1 base and the V segment lost 3 bases, leaving 4 bases of the junction unmatched. The CDR3 totals 15 residues. CDR3 amino acids: CASSSPGQGNTEAFF. The DNA of the CDR3 is TGCGCCAGCAGCTCTCCGGGACAGGGGAACACTGAAGCTTTCTTT.

The chain joins TRBV5-1 to TRBJ1-2; D is perhaps TRBD1 (6 bases). Germline lookup yields CDR1 SGHRS and CDR2 YFSETQ. This CDR3 comprises 16 residues. V was pared by 0 bases and J by 6 bases, with 18 bases between. The CDR3 nucleotides read TGCGCCAGCAGCTTGGTGGGGGACACGGGATCCCATGGCTACACCTTC. Amino acid sequence: CASSLVGDTGSHGYTF.

The chain joins TRBV19 to TRBJ2-2; no clear D gene. CDR1 is LNHDA, CDR2 SQIVND, per germline (reference sequence). Trimming left V 6 bases short and J 7 bases short, with 12 bases between. The CDR3 extends over 13 amino acids. CDR3 nucleotides: TGTGCCAGTAGCAGTCGAAGGGACGGGGAGCTGTTTTTT. This translates into CASSSRRDGELFF.

This clone showed up just a few times. The chain combines TRBV28 with TRBJ2-5; D perhaps matches TRBD1 (5 bases). V shed 9 bases and J shed 4 bases, with 9 bases lying between them. The CDR3 is 11 amino acids. Germline values: CDR1 MDHEN, CDR2 SYDVKM. CDR3 region: CASHQGETQYF. CDR3 DNA sequence: TGTGCCAGTCATCAGGGAGAGACCCAGTACTTC.

The rearrangement joins TRBV3-1 (or the pseudogene TRBV3-2) to TRBJ1-3; D remains unclear. CDR3 size: 15 residues. V was trimmed by 4 bases and J by 2 bases, leaving 12 bases between them. Germline CDR1 LGHDT, CDR2 YNNKEL (reference sequence). In nucleotides, the CDR3 is TGTGCCAGCAGCCTTCGGCTGTCGGCTGGAAACACCATATATTTT. It yields the protein CASSLRLSAGNTIYF.

The chain carries TRBV6-6 and TRBJ1-2; no firm D call. Per germline, CDR1 MNHNY and CDR2 SVGAGI (reference sequence). V was pared by 5 bases and J by 8 bases, with 15 bases between. This CDR3 has 13 residues. CDR3 DNA: TGTGCCAGCAGTAAGGACGCCGCGGGGGGCTACACCTTC. Its translation is CASSKDAAGGYTF.

In its sample, this clone was seen a few times. CDR3: CASSPFSSGNTIYF. Here the CDR3 DNA reads TGTGCCAGCTCACCTTTCAGCTCTGGAAACACCATATATTTT. The chain links TRBV18 to TRBJ1-3; D is unresolved. Germline lookup yields CDR1 KGHSH and CDR2 LQKENI. V lost 3 bases to trimming and J lost 0 bases, with 6 bases between them. The CDR3 length is 14 residues.

This rearrangement joins TRBV6-1 to TRBJ1-2; perhaps TRBD1 as D (5 bases). Per the germline V gene, CDR1 is MNHNS and CDR2 is SASEGT. There are 15 residues in the CDR3. V was pared by 3 bases and J by 8 bases, with 19 bases between. CDR3 nucleotide sequence: TGTGCCAGCAGTGAGACTGAGACCTCGGGGGGGGGCTACACCTTC. This codes for CASSETETSGGGYTF.

V is TRBV5-1 and J is TRBJ2-3; 8 positions match TRBD2. The germline CDR1 and CDR2 sequences are SGHRS and YFSETQ. V lost 0 bases, J lost 3 bases, and 9 bases stayed unmatched. This CDR3 is 17 amino acids long. The CDR3 DNA sequence: TGCGCCAGCAGCTTGGGCGGGGGGAATATCGGAACAGATACGCAGTATTTT. It translates to CASSLGGGNIGTDTQYF.

The chain couples TRBV5-5 to TRBJ2-3; TRBD2 matches 12 bases. With 3 bases clipped from V and 2 bases from J, the junction kept 7 bases outside the gene matches. The CDR3 length is 17 residues. CDR1 is SGHKS and CDR2 is YYEKEE in the germline V gene (reference sequence). DNA of the CDR3: TGTGCCAGCAGCTCAAAACTAGCGGGGGGTTCCACAGATACGCAGTATTTT. Amino acid sequence: CASSSKLAGGSTDTQYF.

This sequence joins TRBV2 and TRBJ2-3; 9 bases map to TRBD1. The germline V gene has CDR1 SNHLY and CDR2 FYNNEI. Trimming cost V 2 bases and J 2 bases; bases outside gene matches: 5. The CDR3 consists of 16 residues. The CDR3 bases are TGTGCCAGCAGTGAAAACAGGGGGCTTTCCACAGATACGCAGTATTTT. Its translation: CASSENRGLSTDTQYF.

This chain connects TRBV2 to TRBJ2-5; either TRBD1 or TRBD2 may fit D (5 bases each). The CDR3 is 13 amino acids. The germline CDR1 and CDR2 sequences are SNHLY and FYNNEI. Trimming took 7 bases from V and 2 from J, leaving 11 bases between them. The CDR3 protein is CASNRDGQETQYF. DNA for the CDR3: TGTGCCAGCAATCGGGACGGACAAGAGACCCAGTACTTC.

The chain links TRBV7-9 to TRBJ2-3; 13 nucleotides align to TRBD2. Germline CDR1 is SEHNR and CDR2 is FQNEAQ (reference sequence). The CDR3 has 14 amino acids. V lost 6 bases and J lost 4; bases outside the gene matches: 1. The CDR3 DNA reads as TGTGCCAGCAGGACTAGCGGGGGGTCAGATACGCAGTATTTT. Translated: CASRTSGGSDTQYF.

The J gene is TRBJ1-3, the V gene TRBV12-3 or TRBV12-4; TRBD1 is a possible D gene (5 bases). V was clipped by 5 bases and J by 0 bases, with 5 bases between them. CDR3 length equals 13 residues. Here the CDR3 reads CASSGGSGNTIYF. In DNA, the CDR3 is TGTGCCAGCAGTGGGGGCTCTGGAAACACCATATATTTT.

The V call is TRBV7-2, the J call TRBJ2-5; 7 nucleotides match TRBD2. The CDR3 is 14 residues long. After removal of 5 bases from V and 2 bases from J, the junction contained 5 bases not matched to a gene. CDR1 and CDR2 (germline): SGHTA, FQGNSA. CDR3 DNA: TGTGCCAGCAGCCGTACGGGGGGACAAGAGACCCAGTACTTC. Protein: CASSRTGGQETQYF. Full variable domain (outside the CDR3, taken from reference TRBV7-2 and TRBJ2-5): GAGVSQSPSNKVTEKGKDVELRCDPISGHTALYWYRQSLGQGLEFLIYFQGNSAPDKSGLPSDRFSAERTGGSVSTLTIQRTQQEDSAVYLCASSRTGGQETQYFGPGTRLLVL.

The rearrangement joins TRBV6-5 to TRBJ1-1; no clear D gene. The V end was cut by 6 bases, the J end by 0 bases, with 14 bases between. The CDR3 has 15 residues. Germline V gene lookup returns CDR1 MNHEY and CDR2 SVGAGI. The CDR3 is CASSPMETMNTEAFF. In DNA, the CDR3 is TGTGCCAGCAGCCCAATGGAAACTATGAACACTGAAGCTTTCTTT.